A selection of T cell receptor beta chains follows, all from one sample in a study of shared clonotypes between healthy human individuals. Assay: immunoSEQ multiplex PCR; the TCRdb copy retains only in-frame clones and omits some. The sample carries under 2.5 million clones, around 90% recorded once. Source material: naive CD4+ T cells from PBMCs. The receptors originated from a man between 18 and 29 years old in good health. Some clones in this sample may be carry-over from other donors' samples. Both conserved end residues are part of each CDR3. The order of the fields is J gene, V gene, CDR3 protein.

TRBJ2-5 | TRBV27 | CASSSGWARPVETQYF
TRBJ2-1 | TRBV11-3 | CASSSSGRTYNEQFF
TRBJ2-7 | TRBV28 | CASQARVPYEQYF
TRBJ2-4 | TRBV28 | CASSLGGAKNIQYF
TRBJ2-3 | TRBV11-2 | CASCTTGRWQDTQYF
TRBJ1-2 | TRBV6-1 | CASSADRSPARSYTF
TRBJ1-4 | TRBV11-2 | CASSLDLGKTEKLFF
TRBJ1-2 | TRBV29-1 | CSVKLVWGYTF
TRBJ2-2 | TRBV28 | CASSLAGGPGELFF
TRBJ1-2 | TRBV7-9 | CASSSPLTGGIGYTF
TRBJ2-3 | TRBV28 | CASSDPRLYTDTQYF
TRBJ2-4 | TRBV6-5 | CASSRSGIAKNIQYF
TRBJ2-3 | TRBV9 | CASSVAGALTDTQYF
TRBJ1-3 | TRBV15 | CATSPPGSRTGNTIYF
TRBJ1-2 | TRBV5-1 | CASALIGQGYGYTF
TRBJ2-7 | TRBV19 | CATTPSGTPFEQYF
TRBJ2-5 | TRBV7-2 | CASSLASGVETQYF
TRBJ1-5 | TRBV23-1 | CASSSQLSIPGRLPKGDQPQHF
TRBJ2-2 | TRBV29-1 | CSVRPDSFSGELFF
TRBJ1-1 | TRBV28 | CASSFPTTRENTEAFF
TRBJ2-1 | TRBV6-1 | CASSTSAPYNEQFF
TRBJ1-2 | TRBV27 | CASSLSRADGYTF
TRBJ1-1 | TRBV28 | CASSFLQGLAFF
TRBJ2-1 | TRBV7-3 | CASSPHQGDSGSSYNEQFF
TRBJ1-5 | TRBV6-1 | CASSEGQGGNQPQHF
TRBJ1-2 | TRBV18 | CASSPSGHADYGYTF
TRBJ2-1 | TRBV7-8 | CATIYGAGKSSYNEQFF
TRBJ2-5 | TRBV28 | CASSFVGETQYF
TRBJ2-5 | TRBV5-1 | CASSIGRGETQYF
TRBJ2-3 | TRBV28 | CASSFLPGTQYF
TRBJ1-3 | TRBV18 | CASSTGVAGNTIYF
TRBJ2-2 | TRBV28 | CASSLSTGELFF
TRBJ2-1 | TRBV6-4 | CASSDLAGVYNEQFF
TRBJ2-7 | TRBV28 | CASSPGGGGYYEQYF
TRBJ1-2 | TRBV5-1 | CASSEGQGAPYYGYTF
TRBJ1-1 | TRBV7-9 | CASSARQGMNTEAFF
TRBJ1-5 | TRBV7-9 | CASSSGRGTWQPQHF
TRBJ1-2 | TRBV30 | CARQLDSFRYGYTF
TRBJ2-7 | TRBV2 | CASSAYYEQYF
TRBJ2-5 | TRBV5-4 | CASSPTGGAQETQYF
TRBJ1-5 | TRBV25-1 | CASSDVNNQPQHF